These T cell receptor beta chains were read from a single sample in a study of blood T cell repertoires in COVID-19. Only in-frame clones appear in the TCRdb table, and some are missing; sequencing was by immunoSEQ multiplex PCR. The sample lists around 52,000 clones; around 90% were seen once. Sample: peripheral blood. The receptors were gathered from a woman aged 80 or over with acute or convalescent COVID-19. CDR3s include the opening cysteine and the closing phenylalanine or tryptophan. D genes are given only for firm matches. Part of the rows lack a size; the others show once, few, many or a class for expanded clones.

size	V	D	J	CDR3	DNA
NA	TRBV3-1/TRBV3-2	NA	TRBJ2-5	CASSPVAETYQETQYF	TGTGCCAGCAGCCCGGTAGCGGAGACGTACCAAGAGACCCAGTACTTC
once	TRBV24-1	NA	TRBJ2-3	CATSDPNTDTQYF	TGTGCCACCAGTGACCCAAACACAGATACGCAGTATTTT
NA	TRBV5-1	TRBD1	TRBJ1-1	CASSLGQGEGDTEAFF	TGCGCCAGCAGCTTGGGACAGGGGGAGGGGGACACTGAAGCTTTCTTT
NA	TRBV28	NA	TRBJ2-5	CASSERAGAETQYF	TGTGCCAGCAGTGAACGAGCGGGCGCTGAGACCCAGTACTTC
few	TRBV12-3/TRBV12-4	TRBD1	TRBJ2-2	CASLEDRGRVFF	TGTGCCAGTCTTGAAGACAGGGGGCGGGTGTTTTTT
NA	TRBV5-1	TRBD2	TRBJ2-5	CASSLVVAGKETQYF	TGCGCCAGCAGCTTGGTGGTAGCGGGGAAAGAGACCCAGTACTTC
NA	TRBV19	TRBD1	TRBJ1-2	CASSTTGGSRNGYTF	TGTGCCAGTAGTACGACAGGGGGCTCCAGAAATGGCTACACCTTC
NA	TRBV25-1	TRBD1	TRBJ2-1	CASSEPYRGLPNEQFF	TGTGCCAGCAGTGAACCCTATAGGGGGCTTCCGAATGAGCAGTTCTTC
NA	TRBV27	NA	TRBJ1-5	CASNSGQPQHF	TGTGCCAGCAATTCCGGTCAGCCCCAGCATTTT
NA	TRBV6-5	NA	TRBJ1-1	CASTPWGGITEAFF	TGTGCCAGCACTCCGTGGGGGGGCATCACTGAAGCTTTCTTT
NA	TRBV6-5	NA	TRBJ1-2	CASSSSGANYGYTF	TGTGCCAGCAGTTCATCAGGGGCAAACTATGGCTACACCTTC
NA	TRBV6-5	NA	TRBJ1-1	CASRDSGGGTEAFF	TGTGCCAGCAGGGACAGCGGGGGAGGCACTGAAGCTTTCTTT
NA	TRBV6-5	TRBD1	TRBJ2-7	CASSYGAGGSEQYF	TGTGCCAGCAGTTACGGGGCAGGGGGCTCCGAGCAGTACTTC
NA	TRBV6-5	NA	TRBJ1-2	CASSIPGYGYTF	TGTGCCAGCAGCATACCAGGCTATGGCTACACCTTC
NA	TRBV28	NA	TRBJ2-2	CASKVGPSNTGELFF	TGTGCCAGCAAGGTGGGGCCGTCGAACACCGGGGAGCTGTTTTTT
NA	TRBV5-1	NA	TRBJ1-3	CASSLGGTPGNTIYF	TGCGCCAGCAGCTTGGGGGGGACTCCTGGAAACACCATATATTTT
NA	TRBV6-2/TRBV6-3	TRBD1	TRBJ1-6	CASSYSIQLGQETSRPYGLHF	TGTGCCAGCAGTTACTCGATTCAGTTGGGACAGGAGACCTCACGCCCTTATGGGCTCCACTTT
NA	TRBV6-1	NA	TRBJ2-5	CASSETRVRETQYF	TGTGCCAGCAGTGAAACTCGGGTCCGGGAGACCCAGTACTTC
NA	TRBV18	NA	TRBJ2-3	CASSPTVTSTDTQYF	TGTGCCAGCTCACCAACAGTTACTAGCACAGATACGCAGTATTTT
once	TRBV28	NA	TRBJ1-1	CASSGGTAPRREAFF	TGTGCCAGCAGTGGCGGGACCGCACCCCGCCGTGAAGCTTTCTTT
NA	TRBV29-1	NA	TRBJ2-3	CSVVRGAPTDTQYF	TGCAGCGTTGTTCGGGGGGCCCCCACAGATACGCAGTATTTT
NA	TRBV7-9	NA	TRBJ1-2	CASSLISDSYGYTF	TGTGCCAGCAGCTTAATCTCCGATAGCTATGGCTACACCTTC
NA	TRBV9	TRBD1	TRBJ2-2	CASSVRTGANTGELFF	TGTGCCAGCAGCGTCCGGACAGGAGCGAACACCGGGGAGCTGTTTTTT
NA	TRBV19	TRBD2	TRBJ2-5	CASSLAGGRETQYF	TGTGCCAGTAGTTTGGCGGGGGGGCGAGAGACCCAGTACTTC
once	TRBV28	NA	TRBJ2-5	CATIDSWTAGTQYF	TGTGCCACGATAGACAGTTGGACCGCAGGGACCCAGTACTTC
NA	TRBV28	NA	TRBJ2-5	CASRKGGTGETQYF	TGTGCCAGCAGGAAGGGGGGGACAGGAGAGACCCAGTACTTC
once	TRBV19	TRBD1	TRBJ1-6	CASSQGGNSPLHF	TGTGCCAGTAGTCAGGGGGGTAATTCACCCCTCCACTTT
NA	TRBV7-8	NA	TRBJ2-5	CASSSGRQGRETQYF	TGTGCCAGCAGCAGCGGGAGACAGGGTAGGGAGACCCAGTACTTC
NA	TRBV5-1	TRBD1	TRBJ1-5	CASRPGTVNNQPQHF	TGCGCCAGCAGGCCCGGGACAGTGAACAATCAGCCCCAGCATTTT